This T cell receptor beta chain stems from a study of blood T cell repertoires in COVID-19 (dated by TCRdb to 2019 to 2021). Turning to the overall study: Collaborator samples came from the United States, Italy and Spain and covered acute and convalescent phases of COVID-19. The prospective study material was composed of cDNA or gDNA derived from T cells, B-cell-depleted T cells, or PBMCs. Subjects who had been exposed to COVID-19, were actively infected with it, or had recovered from it provided the deeply sampled blood TCRbeta repertoires that made up the dataset. A freely available public database, intended as a resource for researchers studying the immune response to SARS-CoV-2, is where the repertoires were released. The samples were drawn from the first 160 participants of the ongoing ImmuneRACE study and from 1,200 or so subjects provided by 6 global collaborators. A de-identified subject ID, COVID-19 status, age in years and sex were almost always included in the sample metadata. Where HLA class I and class II types were available, the types were taken from metadata supplied by the sample provider, not from assay-based typing. Findings and caveats that apply to the study as a whole: The amount of clinical and demographic metadata varied by source and participant and was provided uncurated.

The collaborating institutions used their own protocols to collect whole blood in K2EDTA tubes. For TCRbeta analysis, collaborator samples were shipped as frozen whole blood, as isolated PBMCs, or as DNA extracted from either sample type. This clone was found a few times. Its antigen is not yet known. Sequence at one end of the junction differs from germline and may be a read error. The immunoSEQ Assay, a bias-controlled multiplex PCR, was used to amplify TCRbeta CDR3 regions from genomic DNA. The original methods were these. The number of nucleated cells in each sample was estimated from the amplification of reference gene primers within the assay. To quantify the absolute abundance of each unique TCRbeta CDR3 rearrangement, sequence reads were collapsed and filtered. For each sample, productive Simpson clonality was calculated by taking the square root of Simpson's diversity index across productive rearrangements. TCRdb carries this immuneACCESS record with in-frame sequences only. Its versions omit some clonotypes, under half of them owing to an unresolved V gene in the studies checked, with the rest unexplained. That table gives V, J and clone size, and the DNA gave D and trimming. This sample comprises 110,000 to 150,000 clones, more than 85% of them detected only once. 2.5% to 3% of the sample lies in the top ten.

Inclusive of the bounding cysteine and phenylalanine, the CDR3 is 15 residues long. CDR3 DNA is the only sequence kept; it has 45 bases, read in frame from the first base. From the germline V gene (reference sequence), CDR1 is SSHAT and CDR2 is FNYEAQ. This TCR came from a man aged 55 to 70 with active or convalescent COVID-19. The chain is assembled from TRBV7-7 and TRBJ2-3; the central 7 bases match TRBD2. The sequenced material came from peripheral blood. The DNA sequence is TGTGCTAGCAGCTTGAGGGGAGGGTTCACAGATACGCAGTATTTT. Its translation reads: CASSLRGGFTDTQYF.